This T cell receptor (beta chain) originates from a study of T cell clonotyping in hematopoietic cell transplantation. Germline V CDR1 and CDR2: LNHDA, SQIVND (reference sequence). V dropped 5 bases and J dropped 13; count of bases not matched to a gene: 6. CDR3 length: 13 residues. Findings of the study overall: Few recipient clonotypes overlapped donors; over 95% were de novo at given depth. After transplant, recipient diversity fell while pathologically expanded clonotypes grew through day 180. Higher Inverse Simpson Index values in graft donor and pretransplant recipient predicted broader posttransplant TCR diversity.

This clone appeared a single time. Its antigen remains unidentified. This table comes from immunoSEQ multiplex PCR, and its TCRdb copy is limited to in-frame clones, with some not included. The data show 1,500 to 2,000 clones, approximately 73% seen once. This TCR came from a young man in good health. Some clones in this sample may be carry-over from other donors' samples. The V call is TRBV19, the J call TRBJ2-4, with 12 bases identical to TRBD2. Material for sequencing was peripheral blood mononuclear cells. CDR3 DNA: TGTGCCAGTAGTCTCGGACTAGCGGGAATACAGTACTTC. It codes for CASSLGLAGIQYF.